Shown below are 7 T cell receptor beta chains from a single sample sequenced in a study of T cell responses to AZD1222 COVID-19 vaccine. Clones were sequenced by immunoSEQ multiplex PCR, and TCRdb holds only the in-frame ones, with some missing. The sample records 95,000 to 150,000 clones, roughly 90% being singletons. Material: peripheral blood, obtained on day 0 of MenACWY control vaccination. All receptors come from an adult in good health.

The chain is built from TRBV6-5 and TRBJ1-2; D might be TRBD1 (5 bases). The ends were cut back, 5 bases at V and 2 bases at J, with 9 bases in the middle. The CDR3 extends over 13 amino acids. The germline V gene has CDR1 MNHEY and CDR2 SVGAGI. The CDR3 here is CASSLGGNYGYTF. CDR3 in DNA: TGTGCCAGCAGTCTGGGGGGGAACTATGGCTACACCTTC.

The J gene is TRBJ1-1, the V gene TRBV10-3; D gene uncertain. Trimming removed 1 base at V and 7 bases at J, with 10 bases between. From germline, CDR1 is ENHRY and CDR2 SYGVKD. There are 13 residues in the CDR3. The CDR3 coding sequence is TGTGCCATCAGTGAGTTGGGAGGTGGTGAAGCTTTCTTT. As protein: CAISELGGGEAFF.

CDR3 DNA: TGTGCCAGCAGTGAGGGTAGCGGGAGAGGGGCCAAAAACATTCAGTACTTC. This encodes CASSEGSGRGAKNIQYF. The chain recombines TRBV6-1 with TRBJ2-4, with 9 bases matching TRBD2. V trimming: 3 bases; J trimming: 1 base; junction bases outside the gene matches: 7. Per the germline V gene, CDR1 is MNHNS and CDR2 is SASEGT. This CDR3 has 17 amino acids.

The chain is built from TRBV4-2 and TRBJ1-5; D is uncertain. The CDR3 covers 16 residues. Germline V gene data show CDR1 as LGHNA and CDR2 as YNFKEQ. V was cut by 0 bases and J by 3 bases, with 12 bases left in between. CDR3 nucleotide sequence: TGTGCCAGCAGCCAAGACACTATCCAGCCCAATCAGCCCCAGCATTTT. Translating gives CASSQDTIQPNQPQHF.

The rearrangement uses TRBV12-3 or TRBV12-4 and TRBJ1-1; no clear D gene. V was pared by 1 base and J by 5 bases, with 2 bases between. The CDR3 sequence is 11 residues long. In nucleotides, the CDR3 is TGTGCCAGCAGTTTAGGAACTGAAGCTTTCTTT. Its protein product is CASSLGTEAFF.

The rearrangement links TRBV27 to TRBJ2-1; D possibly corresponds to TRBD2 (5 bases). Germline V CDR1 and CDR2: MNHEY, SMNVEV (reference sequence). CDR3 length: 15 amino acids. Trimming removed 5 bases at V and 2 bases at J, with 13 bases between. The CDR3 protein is CASSPQQLAYNEQFF. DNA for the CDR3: TGTGCCAGCAGTCCGCAGCAACTAGCCTACAATGAGCAGTTCTTC.

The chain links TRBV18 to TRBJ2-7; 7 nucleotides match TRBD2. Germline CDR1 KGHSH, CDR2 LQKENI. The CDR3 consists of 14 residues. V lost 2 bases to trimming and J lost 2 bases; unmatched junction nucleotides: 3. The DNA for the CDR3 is TGTGCCAGCTCACCAGGGACTACCACCTACGAGCAGTACTTC. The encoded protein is CASSPGTTTYEQYF.